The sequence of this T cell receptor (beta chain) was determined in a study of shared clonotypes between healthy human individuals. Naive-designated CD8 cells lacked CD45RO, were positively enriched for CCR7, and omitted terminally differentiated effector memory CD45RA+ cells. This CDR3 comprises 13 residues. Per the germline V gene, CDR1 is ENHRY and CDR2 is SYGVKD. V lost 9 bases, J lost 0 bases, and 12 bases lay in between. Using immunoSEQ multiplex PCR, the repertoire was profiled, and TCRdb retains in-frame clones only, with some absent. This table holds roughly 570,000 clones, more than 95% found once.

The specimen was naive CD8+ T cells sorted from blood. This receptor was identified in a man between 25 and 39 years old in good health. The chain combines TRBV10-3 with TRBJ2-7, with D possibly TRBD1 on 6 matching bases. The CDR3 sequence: CAMGTTNSYEQYF. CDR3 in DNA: TGTGCCATGGGGACAACTAACTCCTACGAGCAGTACTTC.